What follows is one T cell receptor beta chain and its context. The CDR3 covers 15 residues. Germline CDR1 reads SGHVS; CDR2 reads FNYEAQ. With 3 bases removed from V and 1 base from J, the gap between germline ends came to 11 bases. Naive CD8 isolation took CD45RO-negative cells positively selected for CCR7 and excluded terminally differentiated effector memory CD45RA+ cells. This sample was taken from a study of shared clonotypes between healthy human individuals. Study-wide background: Two female and three male donors aged 18 to 49 were enrolled.

Method: immunoSEQ multiplex PCR; TCRdb's copy keeps in-frame clones and lacks some. The data show 800,000 or so clones, with 95% to 97% seen just once and less than 0.25% held by the top ten. The J gene is TRBJ2-3, the V gene TRBV7-6; D not resolved. The sequence was obtained from a man aged 30 to 39 in good health. Sequencing was carried out using naive CD8+ T cells sorted from blood. CDR3 sequence: CASSFDPSGTDTQYF. CDR3 bases: TGTGCCAGCAGCTTTGACCCCAGCGGCACAGATACGCAGTATTTT.